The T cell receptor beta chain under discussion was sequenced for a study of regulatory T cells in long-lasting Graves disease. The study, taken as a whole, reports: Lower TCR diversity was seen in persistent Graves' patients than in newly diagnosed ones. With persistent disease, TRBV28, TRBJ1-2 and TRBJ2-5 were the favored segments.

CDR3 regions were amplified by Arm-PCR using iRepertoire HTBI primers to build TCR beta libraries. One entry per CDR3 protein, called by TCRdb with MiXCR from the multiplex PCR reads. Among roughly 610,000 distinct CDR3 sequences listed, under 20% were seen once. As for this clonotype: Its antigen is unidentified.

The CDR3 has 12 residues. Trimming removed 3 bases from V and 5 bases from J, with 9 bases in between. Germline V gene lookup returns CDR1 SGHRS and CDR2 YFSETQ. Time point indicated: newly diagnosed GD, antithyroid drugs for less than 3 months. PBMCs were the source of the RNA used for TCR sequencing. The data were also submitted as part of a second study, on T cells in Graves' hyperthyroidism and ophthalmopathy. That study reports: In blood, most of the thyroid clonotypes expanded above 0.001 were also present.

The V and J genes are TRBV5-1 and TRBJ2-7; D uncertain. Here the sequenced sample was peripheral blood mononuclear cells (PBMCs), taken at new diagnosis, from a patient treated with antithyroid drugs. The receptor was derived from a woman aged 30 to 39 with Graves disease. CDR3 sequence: CASSYEYNEQYF. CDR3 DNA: TGCGCCAGCAGCTACGAGTATAACGAGCAGTACTTC.